The clone carrying this TCR beta chain was observed a few times. The target antigen is unknown. The source of the sample is a study of T cell repertoires in cytomegalovirus infection. Turning to the study itself: Public TCR beta signatures marked donors with CMV infection and the matching HLA.

General study points: Carriage of CMV together with the relevant HLA was identifiable through cumulative public TCR beta family frequency. There were HLA-C-restricted CMV-specific TCR beta clonotypes dominating the ex vivo response.

V was clipped by 2 bases and J by 0 bases, with 5 bases between them. CDR1 is SGHVS, CDR2 FQNEAQ, per germline. The CDR3 spans 15 residues. TCRdb re-called the reads with MiXCR, one entry per CDR3 protein. The sample lists 250,000 to 300,000 distinct CDR3 sequences, around 25% occurring once. The clonotype originates from a human donor in good health (CMV status not recorded). Some clones in this sample may be carry-over from other donors' samples. The chain combines TRBV7-8 with TRBJ2-6, with D hard to call. Sequencing used PBMCs. CDR3 nucleotide sequence: TGTGCCAGCAGCTTAATGGTCTCTGGGGCCAACGTCCTGACTTTC. This encodes CASSLMVSGANVLTF.